This T cell receptor beta chain came from a study of OX40 agonist ivuxolimab in advanced cancers. Study-level background: Ivuxolimab, an antibody acting as an agonist of OX40 (CD134), was used to treat patients. Hepatocellular carcinoma, melanoma, renal cell or head and neck cancer affected the dose-escalation patients.

The CDR3 covers 14 residues. Germline assignment: CDR1 GTSNPN and CDR2 SVGIG (reference sequence). V was pared by 3 bases and J by 0 bases, with 6 bases between. People who had autoimmune disease history or systemic immunosuppression were excluded. This clone was recorded once. No antigen is known for it. The data were produced by immunoSEQ multiplex PCR, yet TCRdb's version contains in-frame clones alone and is incomplete. Of 60,000 or so clones listed, more than 70% are singletons. Findings and caveats of the study: The average count of expanded clones was higher among CD8+ T cells than among CD4+.

This sequence joins TRBV30 and TRBJ2-6; weak D call: TRBD2 (6 bases). The specimen was CD4+ or CD8+ T cells sorted from blood, collected in a trial of the OX40 agonist ivuxolimab. The sequence was collected from an adult with an advanced solid tumor such as melanoma, head and neck, liver or kidney cancer. CDR3 sequence reads: CAWRGLSGANVLTF. CDR3 sequence (DNA): TGTGCCTGGAGGGGACTCTCTGGGGCCAACGTCCTGACTTTC.